This record looks at one T cell receptor (beta chain) sequence and its context. This clonotype occurred many times. The specificity of this receptor is unknown. Per-base quality was not reported, and no clone a single base away is much larger than it. Sequencing used an Illumina NovaSeq 6000. Using 5'RACE with constant-segment primers, TCRalpha and TCRbeta cDNA libraries were constructed, with sample barcodes and unique molecular identifiers added in the process. RNA was extracted from every sample with Trizol reagent. The libraries were amplified in two PCR steps, and the second step added a second sample barcode and Illumina TruSeq adapters. The libraries were sequenced on an Illumina NovaSeq using 2 x 150 bp paired-end reads. In the authors' own workflow: Reads were demultiplexed and collapsed into UMI-guided consensus sequences with migec v1.2.7. Using mixcr v2.1.11, the UMI consensuses were aligned to TRA and TRB V and J templates and assembled into clonotypes. Clonotypes were classified as expanded or contracted when called significant by both edgeR and NoisET, with noise models trained on biological replicates. For edgeR calls, a false discovery rate-adjusted p below 0.01 and a log2 fold-change threshold of 1 were applied. As an exploratory analysis of dynamics, PCA with hierarchical clustering was applied to max-normalized trajectories of the 1000 most abundant clonotypes. The CD4 or CD8 phenotype of responding clones was assigned using the separately sequenced CD4+ and CD8+ repertoires. TCRdb cleaned the public reads at Q25 with fastp, built clones with MiXCR and kept in-frame beta chains. Every distinct CDR3 protein forms one entry, paired with its most common genes and DNA. The V and J calls and clone size are TCRdb's, not the authors'. The sample profile shows some 210,000 distinct CDR3 sequences; about 10% of them were found once. The top ten clonotypes cover approximately 3% of the sample.

CDR1 MNHEY and CDR2 SVGAGI were looked up in the germline V gene. Inclusive of the bounding cysteine and phenylalanine, the CDR3 is 16 residues long. This entry keeps only the CDR3 DNA: 48 bases, framed from base 1. The junction shows trimming of 5 bases on V and 5 bases on J, plus 18 bases between the germline ends. Ficoll-Paque density gradient centrifugation was used to isolate PBMCs. The data belong to a study of T-cell memory formation after mild COVID-19 (dated by TCRdb to the early 2020s). With regard to the full study: TCR sequence clusters from the two donors were found to be largely donor specific. In a couple of donors, T-cell clones that expanded and contracted after mild COVID-19 were followed by sequencing TCRalpha and TCRbeta repertoires longitudinally. The cohort was made up of two young adult volunteers, one female and one male, who were previously healthy. The study at large found these results: Some responding clones were detected in pre-infection memory, which suggested that pre-existing cross-reactive memory T cells had joined the SARS-CoV-2 response. SARS-CoV-2 specificity was not confirmed for the second-wave clones peaking on day 37. Contracting CD4+ clones were found mainly in CM and EM memory subsets, while CD8+ clones were enriched in EMRA. The study included only a couple of mild cases, and larger cohorts that include severe cases with pre-infection samples were judged to be necessary. Clones contracting from day 15 to 85 had balanced CD4/CD8 phenotypes, while a second wave expanding from day 15 to 37 was biased towards CD4+.

The receptor chain draws on TRBV6-5 and TRBJ1-4; possibly the D gene is TRBD1, per 6 matching bases. Sequencing used PBMCs or a T cell subset sorted from them (not recorded which). The sequence was obtained from a man between 18 and 29 years old who had mild COVID-19 (a few samples of this study predate the infection). The sample titles of this study are shuffled in the database, so cell type and time point are left out; the donor was told from shared clones. The nucleotide sequence reads as follows: TGTGCCAGCAGTCGCAAACAGGGTTCCGTGAATGAAAAACTGTTTTTT. It translates as CASSRKQGSVNEKLFF.